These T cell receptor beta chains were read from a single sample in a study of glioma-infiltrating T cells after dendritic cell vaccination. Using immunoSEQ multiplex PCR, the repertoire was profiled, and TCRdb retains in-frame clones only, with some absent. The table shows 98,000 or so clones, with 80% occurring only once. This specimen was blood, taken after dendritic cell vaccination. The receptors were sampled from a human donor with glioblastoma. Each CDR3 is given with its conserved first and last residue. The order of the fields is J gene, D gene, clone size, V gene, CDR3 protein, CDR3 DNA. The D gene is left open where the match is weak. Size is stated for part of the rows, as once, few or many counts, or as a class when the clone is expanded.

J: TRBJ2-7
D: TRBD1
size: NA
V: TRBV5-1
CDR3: CASSRTGEINEQYF
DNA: TGCGCCAGCAGCCGTACAGGGGAGATCAACGAGCAGTACTTC

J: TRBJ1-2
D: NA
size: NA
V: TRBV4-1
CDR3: CASSQEDNGRAENYGYTF
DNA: TGCGCCAGCAGCCAAGAAGACAACGGCAGGGCAGAGAACTATGGCTACACCTTC

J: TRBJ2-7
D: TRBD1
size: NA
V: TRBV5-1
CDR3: CASSFDPGQGIHEQYF
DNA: TGCGCCAGCAGCTTTGACCCGGGACAGGGCATCCACGAGCAGTACTTC

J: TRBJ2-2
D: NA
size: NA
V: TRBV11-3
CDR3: CASSEQPGWVTGELFF
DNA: TGTGCCAGCAGCGAACAACCAGGGTGGGTCACCGGGGAGCTGTTTTTT

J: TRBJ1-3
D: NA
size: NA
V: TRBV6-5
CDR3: CASSSTGSGNTIYF
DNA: TGTGCCAGCAGTTCAACGGGGTCCGGAAACACCATATATTTT

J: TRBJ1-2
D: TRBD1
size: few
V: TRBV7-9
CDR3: CASSSQGADYGYTF
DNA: TGTGCCAGCAGCTCCCAGGGGGCTGACTATGGCTACACCTTC

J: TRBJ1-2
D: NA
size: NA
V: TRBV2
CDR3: CASSQGRQSSGYTF
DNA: TGTGCCAGCAGTCAGGGTCGCCAAAGCTCTGGCTACACCTTC

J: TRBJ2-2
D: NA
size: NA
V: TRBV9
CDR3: CASSARDTNTGELFF
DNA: TGTGCCAGCAGCGCACGGGATACGAACACCGGGGAGCTGTTTTTT

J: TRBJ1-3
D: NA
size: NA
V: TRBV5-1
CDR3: CASSLTGTNSGNTIYF
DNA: TGCGCCAGCAGCCTTACCGGGACAAACTCTGGAAACACCATATATTTT

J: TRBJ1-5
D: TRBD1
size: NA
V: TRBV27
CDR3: CASSQGAGSNQPQHF
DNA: TGTGCCAGCTCCCAGGGGGCAGGGAGCAATCAGCCCCAGCATTTT

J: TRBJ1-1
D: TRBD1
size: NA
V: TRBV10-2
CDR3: CASSGGTGTFTEAFF
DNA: TGCGCCAGCAGCGGTGGGACAGGGACTTTTACTGAAGCTTTCTTT

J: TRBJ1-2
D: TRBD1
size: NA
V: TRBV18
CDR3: CASSPDRAYGYTF
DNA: TGTGCCAGCTCGCCGGACAGGGCCTATGGCTACACCTTC

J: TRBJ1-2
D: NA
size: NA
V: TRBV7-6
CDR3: CASSLAEGHGYTF
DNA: TGTGCCAGCAGCTTAGCGGAGGGTCATGGCTACACCTTC

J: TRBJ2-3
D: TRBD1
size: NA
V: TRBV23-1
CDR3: CASSLTGTGMVWATDTQYF
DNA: TGCGCCAGCAGTCTTACCGGGACAGGGATGGTATGGGCCACAGATACGCAGTATTTT

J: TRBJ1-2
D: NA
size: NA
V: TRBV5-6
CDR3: CASSLASYGYTF
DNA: TGTGCCAGCAGCCTCGCTAGCTATGGCTACACCTTC

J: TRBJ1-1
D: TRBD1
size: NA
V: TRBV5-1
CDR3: CASSPSLTGGTEAFF
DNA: TGCGCCAGCAGCCCCTCCCTGACAGGGGGCACTGAAGCTTTCTTT

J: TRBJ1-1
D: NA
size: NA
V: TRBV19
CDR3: CASSTGVYTEAFF
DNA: TGTGCCAGTAGTACAGGGGTGTACACTGAAGCTTTCTTT

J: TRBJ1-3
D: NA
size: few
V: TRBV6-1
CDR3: CAVRTVGNTIYF
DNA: TGTGCCGTCCGGACTGTTGGAAACACCATATATTTT

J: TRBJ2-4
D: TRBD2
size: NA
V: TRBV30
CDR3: CAWSPRGVLAKNIQYF
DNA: TGTGCCTGGAGTCCACGGGGGGTACTAGCCAAAAACATTCAGTACTTC

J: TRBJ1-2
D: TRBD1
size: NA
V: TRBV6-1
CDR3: CASSSTGVRDYGYTF
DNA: TGTGCCAGCAGTTCGACAGGGGTCAGGGACTATGGCTACACCTTC

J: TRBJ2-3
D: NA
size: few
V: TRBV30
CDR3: CAWSVWLGDTQYF
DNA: TGTGCCTGGAGTGTCTGGCTAGGAGATACGCAGTATTTT

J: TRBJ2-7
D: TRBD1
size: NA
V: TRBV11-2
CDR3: CASSMGQYMGVYEQYF
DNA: TGTGCCAGCAGCATGGGACAGTACATGGGGGTATACGAGCAGTACTTC

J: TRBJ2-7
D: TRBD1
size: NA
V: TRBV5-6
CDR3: CASSSGTNRGYEQYF
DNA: TGTGCCAGCAGCTCCGGGACAAACAGGGGCTACGAGCAGTACTTC

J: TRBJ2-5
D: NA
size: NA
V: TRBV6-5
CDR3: CASSYFVGGAETQYF
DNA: TGTGCCAGCAGTTACTTTGTGGGAGGAGCAGAGACCCAGTACTTC

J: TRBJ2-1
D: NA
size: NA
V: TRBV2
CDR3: CASSHNYNEQFF
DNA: TGTGCCAGCAGCCACAACTACAATGAGCAGTTCTTC

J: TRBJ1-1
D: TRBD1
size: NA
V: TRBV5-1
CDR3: CASRQGRDNFF
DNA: TGCGCCAGCCGACAGGGGCGTGATAATTTCTTT

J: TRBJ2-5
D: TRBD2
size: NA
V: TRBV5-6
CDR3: CASSLWSGGAWETQYF
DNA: TGTGCCAGCAGCTTGTGGAGCGGGGGGGCTTGGGAGACCCAGTACTTC

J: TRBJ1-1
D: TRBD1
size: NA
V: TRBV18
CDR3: CASSPVSGGLMATEAFF
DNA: TGTGCCAGCTCACCAGTGTCAGGGGGCCTAATGGCCACTGAAGCTTTCTTT

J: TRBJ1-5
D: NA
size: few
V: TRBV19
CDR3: CASSITGPLGQPQHF
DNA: TGTGCCAGTAGTATCACAGGGCCCTTGGGACAGCCCCAGCATTTT

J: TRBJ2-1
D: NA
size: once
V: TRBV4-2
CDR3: CASSRDFAYNEQFF
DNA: TGTGCCAGCAGCCGGGACTTTGCCTACAATGAGCAGTTCTTC

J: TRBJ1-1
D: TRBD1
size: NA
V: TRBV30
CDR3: CAWSRTGNTEAFF
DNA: TGTGCCTGGAGCCGGACAGGGAACACTGAAGCTTTCTTT

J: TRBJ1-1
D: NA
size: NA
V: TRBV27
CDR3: CASSSLGGVDYTEAFF
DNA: TGTGCCAGCAGTTCCTTAGGGGGGGTCGACTACACTGAAGCTTTCTTT

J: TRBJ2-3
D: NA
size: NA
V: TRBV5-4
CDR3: CASSLASSRGTDTQYF
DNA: TGTGCCAGCAGCTTGGCCTCTAGTAGGGGGACAGATACGCAGTATTTT

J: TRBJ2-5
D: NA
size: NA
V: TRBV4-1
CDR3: CASSQGTLQGAQYF
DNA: TGCGCCAGCAGCCAAGGGACACTCCAAGGGGCCCAGTACTTC

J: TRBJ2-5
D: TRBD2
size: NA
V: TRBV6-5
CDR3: CASSYSPGGAGETQYF
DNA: TGTGCCAGCAGTTACTCGCCCGGGGGGGCCGGTGAGACCCAGTACTTC

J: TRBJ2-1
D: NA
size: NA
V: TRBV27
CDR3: CASSLPHGTYNEQFF
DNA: TGTGCCAGCAGTCTCCCTCACGGGACCTACAATGAGCAGTTCTTC

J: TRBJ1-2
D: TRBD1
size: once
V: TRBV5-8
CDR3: CASSSPGTGKYGYTF
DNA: TGTGCCAGCAGTTCACCCGGGACAGGGAAATATGGCTACACCTTC

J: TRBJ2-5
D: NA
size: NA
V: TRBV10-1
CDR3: CASSESMGRAETQYF
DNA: TGCGCCAGCAGTGAGTCGATGGGGCGCGCGGAGACCCAGTACTTC

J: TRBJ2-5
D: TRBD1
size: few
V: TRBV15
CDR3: CATSREGTGVPLGTQYF
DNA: TGTGCCACCAGCAGAGAAGGGACAGGGGTCCCTCTGGGGACCCAGTACTTC

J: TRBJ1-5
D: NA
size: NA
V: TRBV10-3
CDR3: CAISESQSASNQPQHF
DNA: TGTGCCATCAGTGAGTCCCAGAGCGCGAGCAATCAGCCCCAGCATTTT